This TCR beta chain was sequenced during a study of CD8+ T cells in alopecia areata. The CDR3 runs to 12 residues. V lost 8 bases to trimming and J lost 3 bases; unmatched junction nucleotides: 3. Germline V gene sequence: CDR1 SNHLY, CDR2 FYNNEI. Treatment given: oral pan-JAK inhibitor, 5-10 mg twice daily. cDNA prepared by RNA extraction and subsequent reverse transcription served as the template for sequencing. The assay was immunoSEQ multiplex PCR, and TCRdb's table has in-frame clones only and misses some. The table lists around 100,000 clones, less than 60% of them singletons. The chain combines TRBV2 with TRBJ2-7; 8 bases fit TRBD1. Sequenced material: CD4+ T cells sorted from blood, taken at week 24, from a patient treated with tofacitinib. This sequence originates from a human donor with alopecia areata. CDR3 in amino acids: CASGQGVYEQYF. The CDR3 nucleotides read TGTGCCAGCGGACAGGGAGTCTACGAGCAGTACTTC.